Given below is one T cell receptor beta chain in context. Trimming at V came to 6 bases and at J to 3 bases, leaving 14 bases not matched to a gene. There are 16 residues in the CDR3. CDR1 is SNHLY, CDR2 FYNNEI, per germline. The entry originates in a study of blood T cell repertoires in COVID-19. Study as a whole: Nucleic acid was either cDNA or gDNA, and it came from T cells, B-cell-depleted T cells, or PBMCs.

In the authors' methods: From reference gene primer amplification, estimates of nucleated cell counts were derived. The protocol was immunoSEQ multiplex PCR, while the TCRdb copy is restricted to in-frame clones and leaves out a portion. V and J calls and clone size are copied from that table; D and trimming were computed from the DNA. The data show roughly 50,000 clones, approximately 85% seen once. The clonotype originates from a man aged 55 to 70 with acute or convalescent COVID-19. Sequenced: peripheral blood. This chain uses TRBV2 with TRBJ2-7; 7 nucleotides align to TRBD2. CDR3 DNA sequence: TGTGCCAGCAGAAGACATATCGGGGAGGGAAGCTACGAGCAGTACTTC. It codes for CASRRHIGEGSYEQYF.